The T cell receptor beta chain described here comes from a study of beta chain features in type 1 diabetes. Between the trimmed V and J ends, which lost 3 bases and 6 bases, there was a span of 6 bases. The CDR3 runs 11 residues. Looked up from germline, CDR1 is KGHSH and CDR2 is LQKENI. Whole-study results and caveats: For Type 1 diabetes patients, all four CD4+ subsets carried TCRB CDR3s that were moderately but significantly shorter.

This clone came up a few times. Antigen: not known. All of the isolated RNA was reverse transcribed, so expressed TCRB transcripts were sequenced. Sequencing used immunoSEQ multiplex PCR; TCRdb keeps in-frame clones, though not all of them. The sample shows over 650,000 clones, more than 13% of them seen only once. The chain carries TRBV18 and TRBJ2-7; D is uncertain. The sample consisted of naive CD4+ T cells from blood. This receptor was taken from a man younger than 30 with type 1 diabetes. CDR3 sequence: CASSPRLEQYF. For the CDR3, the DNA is TGTGCCAGCTCACCGCGCCTCGAGCAGTACTTC.